This paragraph covers one T cell receptor beta chain sequence. CDR3 length: 16 residues. The ends were cut back, 5 bases at V and 4 bases at J, with 15 bases in the middle. Germline CDR1 is SGHTA and CDR2 is FQGNSA. This record belongs to a study of T cell changes during pregnancy in multiple sclerosis. Clones were sequenced by immunoSEQ multiplex PCR, and TCRdb holds only the in-frame ones, with some missing. The table includes around 57,000 clones, about 87% detected once. Here the sequenced sample was peripheral blood, taken in the first trimester of pregnancy. The gene calls are TRBV7-2 and TRBJ2-6; TRBD1 might be the D (6 bases). This sequence originates from a female donor in good health, enrolled as a control in a pregnancy study. CDR3 protein: CASSPIRGGGANVLTF. The CDR3 coding sequence is TGTGCCAGCAGCCCAATCAGGGGCGGAGGGGCCAACGTCCTGACTTTC.